Listed below are T cell receptor beta chains from one sample, sequenced in a study of T cells after yellow fever vaccination. Each CDR3 protein gets one entry after TCRdb re-called the 5' RACE reads with MiXCR. The repertoire holds 70,000 or so distinct CDR3 sequences, with 5.5% to 7.5% as singletons. Material: CD4+ T cells sorted from PBMCs, obtained roughly 14 days after the first yellow fever vaccination. The receptors derive from a man younger than 35 who received the YFV17D yellow fever vaccine. Each CDR3 is given with its conserved first and last residue. The order of the fields is clone size, J gene, V gene, D gene, CDR3 DNA, CDR3 protein. The D gene is left open where the match is weak. Clone size is given as once, few or many counts, or a class when the clone is expanded.

>many|TRBJ2-2|TRBV4-2|-
TGTGCCAGCAACACGAGGCCGGGGGACCCCGGGGAGCTGTTTTTT
CASNTRPGDPGELFF
>many|TRBJ2-5|TRBV5-4|TRBD2
TGTGCCAGCAGGAGTCTAGCGGGGAAAGAGACCCAGTACTTC
CASRSLAGKETQYF
>many|TRBJ2-7|TRBV20-1|-
TGCAGTGCTAGTAGTACAGGTGGTTCCTACGAGCAGTACTTC
CSASSTGGSYEQYF
>many|TRBJ2-2|TRBV20-1|TRBD1
TGCAGTGCTGCCGGGACAGGGAACACCGGGGAGCTGTTTTTT
CSAAGTGNTGELFF
>many|TRBJ2-5|TRBV4-2|TRBD2
TGTGCCAGCAGCCAAGAGGTAGCGGGGGGCCTGGGGGCCCAGTACTTC
CASSQEVAGGLGAQYF
>many|TRBJ1-2|TRBV28|-
TGTGCCAGCGCAGGGGCCAACTATGGCTACACCTTC
CASAGANYGYTF
>many|TRBJ1-2|TRBV29-1|TRBD1
TGCAGCGTTGGGGACAGGAACTATGGCTACACCTTC
CSVGDRNYGYTF
>many|TRBJ2-2|TRBV5-1|-
TGCGCCAGCCAGGAGAACACCGGGGAGCTGTTTTTT
CASQENTGELFF
>many|TRBJ1-2|TRBV10-3|TRBD1
TGTGCCATCAGTGAGGCCCCGGGACAGGGGGCAGGCTACACCTTC
CAISEAPGQGAGYTF
>many|TRBJ2-3|TRBV20-1|-
TGCAGTGCTATAGGGGTAGACACAGATACGCAGTATTTT
CSAIGVDTDTQYF